This is a list of T cell receptor beta chains from one sample in a study. Each CDR3 protein gets one entry after TCRdb re-called the 5' RACE reads with MiXCR. The repertoire holds about 40,000 distinct CDR3 sequences, with 15% to 20% as singletons. The material sequenced was naive CD4+ T cells sorted from a lymph node. Every receptor here comes from a female donor with breast cancer. The CDR3 runs from the conserved cysteine through the conserved F or W. A D gene is named only where the DNA matches it firmly. Clone size is given for some rows only: seen once, a few or many times, or a class if the clone is expanded.

V gene: TRBV7-6
D gene: TRBD1
clone size: many
J gene: TRBJ1-2
CDR3 DNA: TGTGCCAGCAGCAGGGGACAGAACTATGGCTACACCTTC
CDR3 protein: CASSRGQNYGYTF

V gene: TRBV3-1
D gene: NA
clone size: NA
J gene: TRBJ1-2
CDR3 DNA: TGTGCCAGCAGCCATCTTTCGGAGAAAGGCGGCTACACCTTC
CDR3 protein: CASSHLSEKGGYTF

V gene: TRBV5-1
D gene: NA
clone size: NA
J gene: TRBJ2-1
CDR3 DNA: TGCGCCAGCAGCTTGGAGACGACTTACAATGAGCAGTTCTTC
CDR3 protein: CASSLETTYNEQFF

V gene: TRBV10-3
D gene: TRBD1
clone size: few
J gene: TRBJ2-1
CDR3 DNA: TGTGCCATCAATGAGCGAAAGACAGGGGGTTACAATGAGCAGTTCTTC
CDR3 protein: CAINERKTGGYNEQFF

V gene: TRBV29-1
D gene: TRBD2
clone size: many
J gene: TRBJ2-3
CDR3 DNA: TGCAGCGTTGAAGGAGGAGCGGGAGGTTCAGATACGCAGTATTTT
CDR3 protein: CSVEGGAGGSDTQYF

V gene: TRBV5-1
D gene: NA
clone size: NA
J gene: TRBJ1-1
CDR3 DNA: TGCGCCAGCAGCTTTTCCCCTATTAACACTGAAGCTTTCTTT
CDR3 protein: CASSFSPINTEAFF

V gene: TRBV6-1
D gene: NA
clone size: NA
J gene: TRBJ2-5
CDR3 DNA: TGTGCCAGCATTCGTCGGGAGACCGTCCAAGAGACCCAGTACTTC
CDR3 protein: CASIRRETVQETQYF

V gene: TRBV4-2
D gene: TRBD1
clone size: few
J gene: TRBJ2-2
CDR3 DNA: TGTGCCAGCAGCCGTTTCGGGACAGGGGACACCGGGGAGCTGTTTTTT
CDR3 protein: CASSRFGTGDTGELFF

V gene: TRBV12-3/TRBV12-4
D gene: NA
clone size: few
J gene: TRBJ1-5
CDR3 DNA: TGTGCCAGCAGTCCCGGACAGATGGTAGACCAGCCCCAGCATTTT
CDR3 protein: CASSPGQMVDQPQHF

V gene: TRBV27
D gene: TRBD1
clone size: NA
J gene: TRBJ2-7
CDR3 DNA: TGTGCCAGCAGGGGTGGAGGACAGGGAACCGAGCAGTACTTC
CDR3 protein: CASRGGGQGTEQYF

V gene: TRBV7-3
D gene: NA
clone size: few
J gene: TRBJ1-1
CDR3 DNA: TGTGCCAGCAACTCGTGGGGCCTTGAAGCTTTCTTT
CDR3 protein: CASNSWGLEAFF

V gene: TRBV7-8
D gene: NA
clone size: NA
J gene: TRBJ1-3
CDR3 DNA: TGTGCCAGCAGCCCGGGCGCGGGGGCAACTGGAAACACCATATATTTT
CDR3 protein: CASSPGAGATGNTIYF

V gene: TRBV7-3
D gene: NA
clone size: few
J gene: TRBJ1-2
CDR3 DNA: TGTGCCAGCAGCCGGGACGGACCCTATGGCTACACCTTC
CDR3 protein: CASSRDGPYGYTF

V gene: TRBV6-6
D gene: NA
clone size: NA
J gene: TRBJ2-7
CDR3 DNA: TGTGCCAGCAGTTACGCCGTGGCGGACGAGCAGTACTTC
CDR3 protein: CASSYAVADEQYF

V gene: TRBV7-2
D gene: NA
clone size: many
J gene: TRBJ2-5
CDR3 DNA: TGTGCCAGCAGCCCGGGGACCTCCCGGGGGGAGACCCAGTACTTC
CDR3 protein: CASSPGTSRGETQYF

V gene: TRBV24-1
D gene: NA
clone size: NA
J gene: TRBJ1-1
CDR3 DNA: TGTGCCACCAGTGATTTCGTGAACACTGAAGCTTTCTTT
CDR3 protein: CATSDFVNTEAFF

V gene: TRBV5-1
D gene: NA
clone size: many
J gene: TRBJ2-4
CDR3 DNA: TGCGCCAGCAGCTTGTCTGGAAGGGTGGCTAAAAACATTCAGTACTTC
CDR3 protein: CASSLSGRVAKNIQYF

V gene: TRBV4-2
D gene: NA
clone size: few
J gene: TRBJ2-3
CDR3 DNA: TGTGCCAGCAGCCTCGCAAGAGGAGATACGCAGTATTTT
CDR3 protein: CASSLARGDTQYF

V gene: TRBV6-2/TRBV6-3
D gene: TRBD1
clone size: NA
J gene: TRBJ1-5
CDR3 DNA: TGTGCCAGCAGTTTGCGCCGGGACAGGGGAGATCAGCCCCAGCATTTT
CDR3 protein: CASSLRRDRGDQPQHF

V gene: TRBV5-1
D gene: NA
clone size: NA
J gene: TRBJ2-5
CDR3 DNA: TGCGCCAGCAGCTCTGGACAAGGGGGTCAAGTGACCCAGTACTTC
CDR3 protein: CASSSGQGGQVTQYF

V gene: TRBV30
D gene: NA
clone size: many
J gene: TRBJ2-1
CDR3 DNA: TGTGCCTGGAGTGGCGTCGGTGATGAGCAGTTCTTC
CDR3 protein: CAWSGVGDEQFF

V gene: TRBV28
D gene: TRBD1
clone size: NA
J gene: TRBJ2-1
CDR3 DNA: TGTGCCAGCAGACCCCCAGGGGGCGATGAGCAGTTCTTC
CDR3 protein: CASRPPGGDEQFF

V gene: TRBV29-1
D gene: NA
clone size: many
J gene: TRBJ2-2
CDR3 DNA: TGCAGCGCCCCTTCCCAGAACACCGGGGAGCTGTTTTTT
CDR3 protein: CSAPSQNTGELFF

V gene: TRBV5-1
D gene: NA
clone size: NA
J gene: TRBJ2-5
CDR3 DNA: TGCGCCAGCAGCTTGTTGCCGCAGAAAGAGACCCAGTACTTC
CDR3 protein: CASSLLPQKETQYF

V gene: TRBV20-1
D gene: NA
clone size: NA
J gene: TRBJ2-7
CDR3 DNA: TGCAGTGCTAGAGATGGCCCACCCTACGAGCAGTACTTC
CDR3 protein: CSARDGPPYEQYF

V gene: TRBV6-2/TRBV6-3
D gene: TRBD1
clone size: NA
J gene: TRBJ1-2
CDR3 DNA: TGTGCCAGCAGTTCCTCCACCGACAGGGTTAACTATGGCTACACCTTC
CDR3 protein: CASSSSTDRVNYGYTF